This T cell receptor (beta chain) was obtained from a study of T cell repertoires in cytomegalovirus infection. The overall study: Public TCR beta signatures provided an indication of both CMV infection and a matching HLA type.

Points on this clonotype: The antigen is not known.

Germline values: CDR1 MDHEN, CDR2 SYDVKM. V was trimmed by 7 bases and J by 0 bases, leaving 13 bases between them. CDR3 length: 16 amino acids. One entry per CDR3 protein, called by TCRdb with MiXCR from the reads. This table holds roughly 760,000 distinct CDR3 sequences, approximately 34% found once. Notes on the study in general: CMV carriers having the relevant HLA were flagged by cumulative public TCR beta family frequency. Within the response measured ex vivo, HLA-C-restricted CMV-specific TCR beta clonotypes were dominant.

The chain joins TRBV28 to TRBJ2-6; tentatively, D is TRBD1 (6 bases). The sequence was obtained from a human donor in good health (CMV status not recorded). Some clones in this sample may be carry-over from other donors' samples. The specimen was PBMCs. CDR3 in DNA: TGTGCCAGCAACAGGGCGGTTAGCTCTGGGGCCAACGTCCTGACTTTC. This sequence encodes CASNRAVSSGANVLTF.